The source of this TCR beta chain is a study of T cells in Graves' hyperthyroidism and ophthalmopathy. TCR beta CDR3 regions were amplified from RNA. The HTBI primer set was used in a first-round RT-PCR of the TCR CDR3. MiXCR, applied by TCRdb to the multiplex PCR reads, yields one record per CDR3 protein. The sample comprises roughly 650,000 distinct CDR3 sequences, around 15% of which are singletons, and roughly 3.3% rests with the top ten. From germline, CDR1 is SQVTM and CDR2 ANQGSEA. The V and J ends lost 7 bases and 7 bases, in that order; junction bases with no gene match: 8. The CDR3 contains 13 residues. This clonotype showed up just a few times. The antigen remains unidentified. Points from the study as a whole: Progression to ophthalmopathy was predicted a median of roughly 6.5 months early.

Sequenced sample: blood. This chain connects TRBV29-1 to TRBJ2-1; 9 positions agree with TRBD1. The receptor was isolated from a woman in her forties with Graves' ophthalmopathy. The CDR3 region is CSATGGARNEQFF. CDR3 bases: TGCAGCGCCACAGGGGGCGCGCGGAATGAGCAGTTCTTC.